The 20 T cell receptor beta chains below were found in one sample sequenced in a study of cytomegalovirus exposure and HLA in healthy donors. Using immunoSEQ multiplex PCR, the repertoire was profiled, and TCRdb retains in-frame clones only, with some absent. Of some 150,000 clones listed, 85% to 90% are singletons. Sequenced material: PBMCs. The receptors here all came from a man aged 18-30 years in good health and CMV-seronegative.

J is TRBJ1-6 and V is TRBV27; the D gene is possibly TRBD1 (5 bases). This CDR3 is 15 amino acids long. V was cut by 5 bases and J by 5 bases, with 13 bases left in between. Germline V lookup: CDR1 MNHEY, CDR2 SMNVEV (reference sequence). The CDR3 sequence: CASSPFMTDNSPLHF. CDR3 DNA: TGTGCCAGCAGTCCTTTTATGACAGATAATTCACCCCTCCACTTT.

This chain joins TRBV19 and TRBJ2-7, with TRBD1 identical over 7 bases. CDR3 size: 15 residues. The V gene's germline CDR1 is LNHDA and CDR2 SQIVND (reference sequence). V was clipped by 1 base and J by 0 bases; unmatched bases: 3. The CDR3 nucleotides read TGTGCCAGTAGTATAGGAGGGGGCGGCTCCTACGAGCAGTACGTC. Protein: CASSIGGGGSYEQYV.

This chain links TRBV5-1 with TRBJ2-6, with 8 bases fitting TRBD1. This CDR3 region has 15 residues. The V gene's germline CDR1 is SGHRS and CDR2 YFSETQ. J was trimmed by 2 bases and V by 6 bases; bases with no gene match: 4. The chain's CDR3 is CASTEDRAGANVLTF. CDR3 DNA sequence: TGCGCCAGCACCGAGGACAGGGCTGGGGCCAACGTCCTGACTTTC.

This chain links TRBV4-1 with TRBJ2-1, with 7 bases identical to TRBD2. The length of the CDR3 is 15 residues. Germline values: CDR1 MGHRA, CDR2 YSYEKL. The ends lost 3 bases at V and 2 bases at J; junction bases unmatched: 4. The CDR3 DNA reads TGCGCCAGCAGCCAGAGCGGGGTGGCCTACAATGAGCAGTTCTTC. Its translation is CASSQSGVAYNEQFF.

This sequence joins TRBV5-6 and TRBJ2-7; tentative D call: TRBD1 (5 bases). The CDR3 has 16 amino acids. From germline, CDR1 is SGHDT and CDR2 YYEEEE. The V end was cut by 4 bases, the J end by 2 bases, with 19 bases between. The CDR3 sequence: CASSPRESRLTYEQYF. CDR3 DNA sequence: TGTGCCAGCAGCCCCAGGGAATCCAGATTAACCTACGAGCAGTACTTC.

The rearrangement joins TRBV5-1 to TRBJ1-2, with D possibly TRBD1 on 6 matching bases. The CDR3 is made up of 16 amino acids. V was clipped by 2 bases and J by 7 bases, with 21 bases between them. Germline V gives CDR1 SGHRS, CDR2 YFSETQ. The CDR3 DNA reads TGCGCCAGCAGCTTCGGGCCCAAGGACAGCCCGGTTGGCTACACCTTC. Amino acids: CASSFGPKDSPVGYTF.

This chain connects TRBV25-1 to TRBJ2-7; D is unclear. The V end lost 5 bases, the J end lost 0 bases, and 5 bases lay between the germline ends. CDR1 and CDR2 (germline): MGHDK, SYGVNS. The CDR3 covers 12 residues. The CDR3 region is CASSPTSYEQYF. CDR3 bases: TGTGCCAGCAGTCCTACCTCCTACGAGCAGTACTTC.

The rearrangement links TRBV5-1 to TRBJ2-2, with 13 nucleotides matching TRBD2. Germline values: CDR1 SGHRS, CDR2 YFSETQ. The CDR3 extends over 18 amino acids. V was clipped by 4 bases and J by 5 bases; unmatched bases: 11. DNA for the CDR3: TGCGCCAGCAGCCTATGGCCCCCGGGACTAGCGGGGACCGGGGAGCTGTTTTTT. Translation: CASSLWPPGLAGTGELFF. Supplemented by reference TRBV5-1 and TRBJ2-2, the full variable domain reads KAGVTQTPRYLIKTRGQQVTLSCSPISGHRSVSWYQQTPGQGLQFLFEYFSETQRNKGNFPGRFSGRQFSNSRSEMNVSTLELGDSALYLCASSLWPPGLAGTGELFFGEGSRLTVL.

The sample holds one count of this clone. The chain recombines TRBV9 with TRBJ2-3; D perhaps matches TRBD2 (6 bases). Trimming took 2 bases from V and 1 from J, leaving 8 bases between them. The germline V gene has CDR1 SGDLS and CDR2 YYNGEE. The CDR3 is 14 residues long. The CDR3 DNA is TGTGCCAGCAGCGTTGTAGCGGGCACAGATACGCAGTATTTT. This translates into CASSVVAGTDTQYF.

This clone was counted a single time. The rearrangement links TRBV27 to TRBJ2-7, with TRBD1 identical over 9 bases. Germline loops: CDR1 MNHEY, CDR2 SMNVEV (reference sequence). J lost 3 bases, V lost 1 base, and 7 bases had no gene match. This CDR3 contains 16 residues. CDR3 sequence: CASSLLTGQGVYEQYF. Written as DNA, the CDR3 is TGTGCCAGCAGTTTATTGACGGGACAGGGCGTCTACGAGCAGTACTTC.

In this sample, this clone turned up a few times. The chain combines TRBV11-2 with TRBJ1-1; D remains unclear. The CDR3 is made up of 15 amino acids. Trimming shortened V by 5 bases and J by 0 bases, and 13 bases separated the two germline ends. CDR1 is SGHAT and CDR2 is FQNNGV in the germline V gene. The CDR3 loop is CASSLRGSMNTEAFF. The DNA for the CDR3 is TGTGCCAGCAGCCTCAGAGGGAGCATGAACACTGAAGCTTTCTTT.

The J gene is TRBJ2-3, the V gene TRBV15; 8 bases fit TRBD2. Germline assignment: CDR1 LNHNV and CDR2 YYDKDF (reference sequence). The CDR3 sequence is 17 residues long. Trimming took 1 base from V and 0 from J; bases not matched to a gene: 6. CDR3 protein: CATSRVGVAGSTDTQYF. The DNA for the CDR3 is TGTGCCACCAGCAGAGTTGGGGTAGCGGGGAGCACAGATACGCAGTATTTT.

This clone was seen a single time. This chain joins TRBV4-3 and TRBJ1-2, with TRBD1 as a possible D gene (5 bases). From germline, CDR1 is LGHNA and CDR2 YSLEER. V lost 0 bases, J lost 5 bases, and 16 bases lay in between. This CDR3 has 16 amino acids. The CDR3 loop reads CASSQDLRQFEYGYTF. The CDR3 DNA reads as TGCGCCAGCAGCCAAGATCTCCGACAGTTCGAGTATGGCTACACCTTC.

The chain carries TRBV27 and TRBJ2-1, with D perhaps matching TRBD2 (6 bases). From germline, CDR1 is MNHEY and CDR2 SMNVEV (reference sequence). This CDR3 has 19 residues. The ends were cut back, 7 bases at V and 2 bases at J, with 27 bases in the middle. CDR3 residues: CASTFLRTGAWGAYNEQFF. CDR3 sequence (DNA): TGTGCCAGCACTTTTCTCCGGACCGGGGCCTGGGGGGCCTACAATGAGCAGTTCTTC.

The chain employs TRBV19 and TRBJ1-2; maybe TRBD1 (5 bases). Between the trimmed V and J ends, which lost 3 bases and 4 bases, there was a span of 15 bases. The CDR3 is made up of 15 amino acids. The germline gives CDR1 LNHDA, CDR2 SQIVND (reference sequence). The chain's CDR3 is CASSIAPGQSYGYTF. The CDR3 DNA reads as TGTGCCAGTAGTATTGCTCCCGGACAATCCTATGGCTACACCTTC.

The V call is TRBV15, the J call TRBJ2-5, with 9 nucleotides matching TRBD1. The CDR3 is 14 amino acids. The V gene's germline CDR1 is LNHNV and CDR2 YYDKDF (reference sequence). Losses at the gene ends were 6 bases for V and 5 bases for J; bases not matched to a gene: 7. CDR3 in DNA: TGTGCCACCAGTAGGACAGGGGAGGGGGAGACCCAGTACTTC. As protein: CATSRTGEGETQYF. Full variable domain (remainder filled in from reference TRBV15 and TRBJ2-5): DAMVIQNPRYQVTQFGKPVTLSCSQTLNHNVMYWYQQKSSQAPKLLFHYYDKDFNNEADTPDNFQSRRPNTSFCFLDIRSPGLGDTAMYLCATSRTGEGETQYFGPGTRLLVL.

This clone is a singleton in its sample. The J gene is TRBJ2-2, the V gene TRBV27; the D is unclear. Germline CDR1 and CDR2: MNHEY and SMNVEV (reference sequence). This CDR3 has 14 residues. V was clipped by 3 bases and J by 5 bases, with 10 bases between them. The CDR3 loop reads CASSLRRMTGELFF. The CDR3 DNA reads TGTGCCAGCAGTTTGCGGAGAATGACCGGGGAGCTGTTTTTT.

The chain combines TRBV4-3 with TRBJ2-1; possible D gene TRBD2, 6 bases. Germline V gene sequence: CDR1 LGHNA, CDR2 YSLEER. The CDR3 contains 18 residues. Trimming removed 3 bases at V and 4 bases at J, with 22 bases between. The CDR3 DNA follows: TGCGCCAGCAGCCAGCCGGATGGGGCAGCCCGGGGGTACAATGAGCAGTTCTTC. Amino acid sequence: CASSQPDGAARGYNEQFF.

The chain carries TRBV2 and TRBJ1-5; D is perhaps TRBD1 (5 bases). Germline assignment: CDR1 SNHLY and CDR2 FYNNEI. The CDR3 is 14 residues long. The germline V and J ends were trimmed by 2 bases and 4 bases, with 9 bases remaining between them. The CDR3 coding sequence is TGTGCCAGCAGTGAATGGGGGGGTAATCAGCCCCAGCATTTT. This gives the protein CASSEWGGNQPQHF.

This chain connects TRBV2 to TRBJ2-7; D not certain. The CDR3 runs 13 residues. Looked up from germline, CDR1 is SNHLY and CDR2 is FYNNEI. V lost 4 bases to trimming and J lost 7 bases, with 14 bases between them. CDR3 protein: CASSGASIWEQYF. DNA for the CDR3: TGTGCCAGCAGTGGGGCTTCTATTTGGGAGCAGTACTTC.